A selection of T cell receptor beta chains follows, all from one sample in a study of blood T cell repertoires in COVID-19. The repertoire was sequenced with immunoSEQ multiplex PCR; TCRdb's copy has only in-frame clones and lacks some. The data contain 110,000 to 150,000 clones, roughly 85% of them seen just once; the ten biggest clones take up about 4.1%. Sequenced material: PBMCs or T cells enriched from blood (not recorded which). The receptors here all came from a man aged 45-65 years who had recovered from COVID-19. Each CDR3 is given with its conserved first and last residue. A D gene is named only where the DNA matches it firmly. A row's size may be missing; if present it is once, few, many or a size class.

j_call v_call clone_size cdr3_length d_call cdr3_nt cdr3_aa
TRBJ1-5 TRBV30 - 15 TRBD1 TGTGCCTGGAGAACCAGCAGGGGGGACAATCAGCCCCAGCATTTT CAWRTSRGDNQPQHF
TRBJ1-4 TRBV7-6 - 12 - TGTGCCAGCAGCTTCACAAATGAAAAACTGTTTTTT CASSFTNEKLFF
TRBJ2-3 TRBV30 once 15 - TGTGCCTGGAAGCCGGCTAGGCTCTACACAGATACGCAGTATTTT CAWKPARLYTDTQYF
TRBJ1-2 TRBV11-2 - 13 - TGTGCCAGCGATAGGAGTGGGTTAGGTGGCTACACCTTC CASDRSGLGGYTF
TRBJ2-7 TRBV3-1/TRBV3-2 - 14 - TGTGCCAGCAGCCAAGATGTAAAGCCCTACGAGCAGTACTTC CASSQDVKPYEQYF
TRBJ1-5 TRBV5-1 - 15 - TGCGCCAGCAGCGAGGACGGACTCAGCAATCAGCCCCAGCATTTT CASSEDGLSNQPQHF
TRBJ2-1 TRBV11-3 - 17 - TGTGCCAGCAGCTTCCCAGGGTGTTCGAGGAATAGGAATGAGCAGTTCTTC CASSFPGCSRNRNEQFF
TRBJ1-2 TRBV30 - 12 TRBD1 TGTGCCTGGGGAAGGGGACAGGGCGGCTACACCTTC CAWGRGQGGYTF
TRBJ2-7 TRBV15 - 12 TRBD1 TGTGCCTCCCGGACAGGGACAGGGCAGCAGTACTTC CASRTGTGQQYF
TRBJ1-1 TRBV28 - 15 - TGTGCCAGCAGTTTACGATCCTTTAGGACAGTGGGAGCTTTCTTT CASSLRSFRTVGAFF
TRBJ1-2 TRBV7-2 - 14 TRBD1 TGTGCCAGCAGCCTGGGACAGGGGGTCTATGGCTACACCTTC CASSLGQGVYGYTF
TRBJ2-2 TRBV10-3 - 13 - TGTGCCATCAGTCCCTCGGGGGACAGCCCGCTGTTTTTT CAISPSGDSPLFF
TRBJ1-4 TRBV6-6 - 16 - TGTGCCAGCAGTTACCGACAGAGTGCAACTAATGAAAAACTGTTTTTT CASSYRQSATNEKLFF
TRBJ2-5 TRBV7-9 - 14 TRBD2 TGTGCCAGCAGCTTGTTAGCGGGAGTAGAGACCCAGTACTTC CASSLLAGVETQYF
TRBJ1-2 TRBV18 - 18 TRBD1 TGTGCCAGCTCACCACGTTTGGGACAGGGCCCGACCAACTATGGCTACACCTTC CASSPRLGQGPTNYGYTF
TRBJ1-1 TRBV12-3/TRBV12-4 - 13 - TGTGCCAGCAGTTTAACGGGGGGCAGTCCAGCTTTCTTT CASSLTGGSPAFF
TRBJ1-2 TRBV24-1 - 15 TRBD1 TGTGCCACCAGTGATTTGCAGGGGGCGGACTATGGCTACACCTTC CATSDLQGADYGYTF
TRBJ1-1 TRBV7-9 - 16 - TGTGCCAGCAGCTTAGTTTCGGGGGGAATTAACACTGAAGCTTTCTTT CASSLVSGGINTEAFF
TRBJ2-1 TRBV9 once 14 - TGTGCCAGCAGCGCCCGGGGAAGCATCGATGAGCAGTTCTTC CASSARGSIDEQFF
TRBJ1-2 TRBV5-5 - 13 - TGTGCCAGCAGCCACGGGACAAACTATGGCTACACCTTC CASSHGTNYGYTF
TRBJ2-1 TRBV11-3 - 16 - TGTGCCAGCAGTCCTCCGTGGGGCGACCCCTACAATGAGCAGTTCTTC CASSPPWGDPYNEQFF
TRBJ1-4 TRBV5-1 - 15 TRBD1 TGCGCCAGCAGCCCGCCGGGACAGGCTTTTGAAAAACTGTTTTTT CASSPPGQAFEKLFF
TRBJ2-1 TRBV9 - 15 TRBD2 TGTGCCAGCAGCTCCGGGACTAGCAGTTACAATGAGCAGTTCTTC CASSSGTSSYNEQFF
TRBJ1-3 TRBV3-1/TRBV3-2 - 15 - TGTGCCAGCAGCCATCGGGGAAGCTCTGGAAACACCATATATTTT CASSHRGSSGNTIYF
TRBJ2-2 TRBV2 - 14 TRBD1 TGTGCCAGCCGGTATACAGGGGGCACCGGGGAGCTGTTTTTT CASRYTGGTGELFF
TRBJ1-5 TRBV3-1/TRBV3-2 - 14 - TGTGCCAGCAGTCTAGGACAGCTCAATCAGCCCCAGCATTTT CASSLGQLNQPQHF
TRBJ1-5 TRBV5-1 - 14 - TGCGCCAGCAGTGTCGGGGGACCTCAGGAGCCCCAGCATTTT CASSVGGPQEPQHF
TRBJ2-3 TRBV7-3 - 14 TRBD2 TGTGCCAGCAGCACGGGGACTAGTTTACATACGCAGTATTTT CASSTGTSLHTQYF
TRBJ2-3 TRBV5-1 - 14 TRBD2 TGCGCCAGCAGCCCCGGGACTAGCGGAGATACGCAGTATTTT CASSPGTSGDTQYF
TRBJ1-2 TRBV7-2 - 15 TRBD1 TGTGCCAGCAGCTATGACAGGGCTAACGACTATGGCTACACCTTC CASSYDRANDYGYTF
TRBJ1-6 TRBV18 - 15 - TGTGCCAGCTCACCTAATACACATTATAATTCACCCCTCCACTTT CASSPNTHYNSPLHF
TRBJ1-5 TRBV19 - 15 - TGTGCCAGTAATCGAGCGACTAATAGCAATCAGCCCCAGCATTTT CASNRATNSNQPQHF
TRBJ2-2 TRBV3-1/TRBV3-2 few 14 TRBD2 TGTGCCAGCAGCCAAAGAGCGGGGGTGGGGGAGCTGTTTTTT CASSQRAGVGELFF
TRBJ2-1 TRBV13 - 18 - TGTGCCAGCAGCCACCGCGAATGGCGGGGCCATTCCTACAATGAGCAGTTCTTC CASSHREWRGHSYNEQFF
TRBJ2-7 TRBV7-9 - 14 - TGTGCCAGCAGCTTACCTCTGTTATCCTACGAGCAGTACTTC CASSLPLLSYEQYF
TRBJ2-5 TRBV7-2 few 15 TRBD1 TGTGCCAGCAGCCATCAGACAGGGGTACAAGAGACCCAGTACTTC CASSHQTGVQETQYF
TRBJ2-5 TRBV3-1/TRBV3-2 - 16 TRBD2 TGTGCCAGCAGCCAGGTTCTAGCGGGAGGAGAAGAGACCCAGTACTTC CASSQVLAGGEETQYF
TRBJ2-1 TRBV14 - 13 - TGTGCCAGTCGGGAGAGCTCCTACAATGAGCAGTTCTTC CASRESSYNEQFF
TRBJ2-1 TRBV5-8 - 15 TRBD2 TGTGCCAGCACTCATAGCGGGAAGAGGTACAATGAGCAGTTCTTC CASTHSGKRYNEQFF
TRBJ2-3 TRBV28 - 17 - TGTGCCAGCAGTTTTGTTTCGTGGCTAGAGAGCACAGATACGCAGTATTTT CASSFVSWLESTDTQYF
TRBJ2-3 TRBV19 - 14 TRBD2 TGTGCCAGTAGTATGGGAGGGAGCGCAGATACGCAGTATTTT CASSMGGSADTQYF
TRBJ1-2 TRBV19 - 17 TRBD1 TGTGCCAGTAGTATAGTCGGTTCCGGACAGGGATTAGCTGGCTACACCTTC CASSIVGSGQGLAGYTF
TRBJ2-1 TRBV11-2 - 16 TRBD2 TGTGCCAACAGCTTGGGTACGGGGGGGTTCTACAATGAGCAGTTCTTC CANSLGTGGFYNEQFF
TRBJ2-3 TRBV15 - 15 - TGTGCCACCAGCAGTCAGCGGAAAACCACAGATACGCAGTATTTT CATSSQRKTTDTQYF
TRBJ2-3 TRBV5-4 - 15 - TGTGCCAGCAGCGTGACAGTCCAAAGGACAGATACGCAGTATTTT CASSVTVQRTDTQYF